This TCR beta chain was retrieved from a study of regulatory T cells in long-lasting Graves disease. Regarding the study as a whole: Persistent disease was characterized by preferential usage of TRBV28, TRBJ1-2 and TRBJ2-5. Patients with persistent disease shared 2,741 public clonotypes, outpacing the roughly 970 shared by new patients.

The CDR3 sequence is 15 residues long. J lost 4 bases, V lost 2 bases, and 4 bases had no gene match. Time point: persistent/refractory GD, antithyroid drugs over 5 years with positive TRAb. Extracted PBMC RNA gave rise to the TCR library. Arm-PCR of CDR3 regions with iRepertoire HTBI primers generated TCR beta libraries. Each CDR3 protein is one row after TCRdb ran MiXCR on the multiplex PCR reads. This table holds more than 650,000 distinct CDR3 sequences, about 30% found once. This clonotype was detected only a few times. Its antigen remains unidentified. The sequence was collected from a female donor with Graves disease. This rearrangement joins TRBV12-3 or TRBV12-4 to TRBJ2-2; TRBD1 agrees at 7 bases. The material was peripheral blood mononuclear cells (PBMCs), obtained when the disease was refractory, from a patient treated with antithyroid drugs. CDR3 region: CASSLRGRGTGELFF. DNA of the CDR3: TGTGCCAGCAGTTTAAGGGGGCGCGGCACCGGGGAGCTGTTTTTT.